This is a list of T cell receptor beta chains from one sample in a study of identical twins. TCRdb re-analysed the 5' RACE reads in MiXCR, keeping a single row per CDR3 protein. The data show about 460,000 distinct CDR3 sequences, with approximately 15% seen just once and about 0.52% held by the top ten. These data were also filed under a second study, of yellow fever vaccine responses in identical twins.

The sample taken for sequencing was CD4+ T cells sorted from blood. The origin of the receptors is a young woman in good health. CDR3s include the opening cysteine and the closing phenylalanine or tryptophan. Fields, in order: V gene, J gene, D gene, clone size, CDR3 protein, CDR3 DNA. A D gene is named only where the DNA matches it firmly. Rows give clone size only sometimes, using once, few, many, or a class for an expanded clone.

TRBV12-5	TRBJ2-1	TRBD2	few	CASGLFVSGGGHEQFF	TGTGCTAGTGGTTTGTTTGTGAGCGGGGGGGGGCATGAGCAGTTCTTC
TRBV12-3/TRBV12-4	TRBJ1-1	-	-	CASSLSARGTEAFF	TGTGCCAGCAGTTTATCCGCGAGGGGGACTGAAGCTTTCTTT
TRBV6-5	TRBJ2-2	-	-	CASSLVLPLRSGELFF	TGTGCCAGCAGTTTGGTGTTGCCCCTTCGGAGCGGGGAGCTGTTTTTT
TRBV15	TRBJ2-7	-	-	CATGRRGYEQYF	TGTGCCACGGGCCGCAGGGGCTACGAGCAGTACTTC
TRBV4-3	TRBJ2-7	-	-	CASSQDPAGGTVGEQYF	TGCGCCAGCAGCCAAGATCCTGCCGGCGGGACAGTGGGCGAGCAGTACTTC
TRBV14	TRBJ2-2	-	few	CASSQVEILRTGELFF	TGTGCCAGCAGCCAAGTGGAGATCTTGCGGACCGGGGAGCTGTTTTTT
TRBV10-3	TRBJ2-3	TRBD2	few	CAISDILAAVETDTQYF	TGTGCCATCAGTGATATTCTAGCGGCGGTAGAAACAGATACGCAGTATTTT
TRBV4-1	TRBJ2-7	TRBD2	few	CASSKSGRIYEQYF	TGCGCCAGCAGCAAAAGCGGGAGAATTTACGAGCAGTACTTC
TRBV2	TRBJ2-1	-	few	CASSGQGTFEPFF	TGTGCCAGCAGTGGGCAGGGTACCTTTGAACCGTTCTTC
TRBV4-3	TRBJ2-7	-	few	CASSQDSGGYYEQYF	TGCGCCAGCAGCCAAGATTCCGGGGGTTACTACGAGCAGTACTTC
TRBV12-3/TRBV12-4	TRBJ1-2	-	many	CASSLSGVRSDGYTF	TGTGCCAGCAGTTTGTCCGGGGTTAGGTCTGATGGCTACACCTTC
TRBV5-5	TRBJ2-7	-	few	CASSLVASYEQYF	TGTGCCAGCAGCTTGGTGGCTTCCTACGAGCAGTACTTC
TRBV3-1	TRBJ2-7	TRBD1	few	CASSLSGTGGVYEQYF	TGTGCCAGCAGCCTCTCCGGGACAGGGGGCGTCTACGAGCAGTACTTC
TRBV27	TRBJ2-7	-	-	CASSLSVSPRDEQYF	TGTGCCAGCAGTTTATCAGTCAGCCCACGGGACGAGCAGTACTTC
TRBV6-2/TRBV6-3	TRBJ2-7	-	-	CASTRQSSYEQYF	TGTGCCAGCACCAGACAGAGCTCCTACGAGCAGTACTTC
TRBV6-2/TRBV6-3	TRBJ2-5	-	-	CASSYGGRGWPETQYF	TGTGCCAGCAGTTACGGTGGTCGGGGATGGCCAGAGACCCAGTACTTC
TRBV6-2/TRBV6-3	TRBJ2-7	TRBD1	-	CASSRTGVAYEQYF	TGTGCCAGCAGCCGGACAGGGGTTGCCTACGAGCAGTACTTC
TRBV16	TRBJ2-7	-	few	CASSQRNGPYEQYF	TGTGCCAGCAGCCAAAGAAACGGCCCCTACGAGCAGTACTTC
TRBV10-3	TRBJ1-6	-	-	CAISEGANNSPLHF	TGTGCCATCAGTGAGGGGGCTAATAATTCACCCCTCCACTTT
TRBV4-3	TRBJ2-1	-	many	CASSQLASAEQFF	TGCGCCAGCAGCCAATTGGCTAGCGCTGAGCAGTTCTTC
TRBV29-1	TRBJ1-1	TRBD1	-	CSVNRGDTEAFF	TGCAGCGTAAACAGGGGGGACACTGAAGCTTTCTTT
TRBV20-1	TRBJ2-7	TRBD2	-	CSASRTSDPYEQYF	TGCAGTGCTAGTAGGACTAGCGACCCCTACGAGCAGTACTTC
TRBV6-2/TRBV6-3	TRBJ1-5	-	few	CASSWTENQPQHF	TGTGCCAGCAGTTGGACTGAGAATCAGCCCCAGCATTTT
TRBV5-1	TRBJ2-7	TRBD1	-	CASSLGDRGPHEQYF	TGCGCCAGCAGCTTGGGGGACAGGGGCCCTCACGAGCAGTACTTC
TRBV11-2	TRBJ2-6	-	-	CASSPVVGARGANVLTF	TGTGCCAGCAGCCCAGTAGTCGGGGCAAGGGGGGCCAACGTCCTGACTTTC
TRBV4-2	TRBJ2-4	TRBD2	-	CASSQDGTSKNIQYF	TGTGCCAGCAGCCAAGATGGGACTAGCAAAAACATTCAGTACTTC
TRBV20-1	TRBJ2-7	-	few	CSARRGTEQYF	TGCAGTGCTAGACGCGGGACCGAGCAGTACTTC
TRBV29-1	TRBJ2-5	TRBD2	-	CSVAGLAGFRETQYF	TGCAGCGTTGCGGGACTAGCGGGATTCCGCGAGACCCAGTACTTC
TRBV6-2/TRBV6-3	TRBJ2-1	-	-	CASSPRTAIYGNEQFF	TGTGCCAGCAGTCCAAGGACCGCCATTTACGGCAATGAGCAGTTCTTC
TRBV20-1	TRBJ2-2	-	-	CSARSRSPPGLFF	TGCAGTGCTAGATCCAGGTCCCCACCCGGGCTGTTTTTT
TRBV6-6	TRBJ2-1	-	-	CASTFQGYNEQFF	TGTGCCAGCACCTTTCAGGGGTACAATGAGCAGTTCTTC
TRBV5-8	TRBJ2-7	-	few	CASSLADRTYEQYF	TGTGCCAGCAGCTTGGCGGACAGAACCTACGAGCAGTACTTC
TRBV4-2	TRBJ2-5	-	-	CASSQGGGASAPETQYF	TGTGCCAGCAGCCAAGGGGGGGGGGCAAGCGCCCCAGAGACCCAGTACTTC
TRBV7-2	TRBJ2-2	-	-	CASSLAGGSGELFF	TGTGCCAGCAGCTTAGCGGGGGGCTCCGGGGAGCTGTTTTTT
TRBV2	TRBJ2-3	TRBD2	-	CASSLTAAGGLGTDTQYF	TGTGCCAGCAGTCTAACAGCGGCGGGGGGGCTTGGCACAGATACGCAGTATTTT
TRBV12-3/TRBV12-4	TRBJ1-4	TRBD1	many	CASSTGDEKLFF	TGTGCCAGCTCGACAGGGGACGAAAAACTGTTTTTT
TRBV20-1	TRBJ2-3	-	-	CSAGTTDTQYF	TGCAGTGCTGGGACGACGGATACGCAGTATTTT
TRBV12-3/TRBV12-4	TRBJ1-1	-	many	CASRIDIMGEAFF	TGTGCCAGCAGGATCGACATAATGGGTGAAGCTTTCTTT
TRBV5-1	TRBJ2-6	-	-	CASSLGGATGANVLTF	TGCGCCAGCAGCCTTGGGGGAGCAACTGGGGCCAACGTCCTGACTTTC